The sequence of this TCR beta chain was determined in a study of cytomegalovirus exposure and HLA in healthy donors. Study summary: A preliminary data release comprised roughly 80 million unique TCRs obtained from HLA-typed donors.

PCR involved 60 Vbeta and 13 Jbeta primers. Libraries were prepared by immunoSEQ multiplex PCR; TCRdb keeps only in-frame clonotypes and omits some of them. The repertoire consists of some 150,000 clones, with roughly four fifths occurring once and the leading ten covering over 4.5%. A remark on this clone: Its matching antigen is unknown.

Healthy people donating bone marrow made up the donors. Germline V CDR1 and CDR2: MNHEY, SMNVEV (reference sequence). Losses at the gene ends were 7 bases for V and 3 bases for J; bases not matched to a gene: 5. This CDR3 spans 14 amino acids. Study results and limitations: Productive rates of about 87% or about 30% were seen for most TCR beta V segments in an earlier analysis. In a later analysis, common viral pathogens appeared linked to several of the most significant clusters.

This TCR derives from a woman younger than 35 in good health and CMV-seropositive. The specimen was PBMCs. The rearrangement uses TRBV27 and TRBJ1-4; 7 nucleotides match TRBD1. This CDR3 reads CASKLGGSNEKLFF. For the CDR3, the DNA is TGTGCCAGCAAATTAGGGGGCTCTAATGAAAAACTGTTTTTT.